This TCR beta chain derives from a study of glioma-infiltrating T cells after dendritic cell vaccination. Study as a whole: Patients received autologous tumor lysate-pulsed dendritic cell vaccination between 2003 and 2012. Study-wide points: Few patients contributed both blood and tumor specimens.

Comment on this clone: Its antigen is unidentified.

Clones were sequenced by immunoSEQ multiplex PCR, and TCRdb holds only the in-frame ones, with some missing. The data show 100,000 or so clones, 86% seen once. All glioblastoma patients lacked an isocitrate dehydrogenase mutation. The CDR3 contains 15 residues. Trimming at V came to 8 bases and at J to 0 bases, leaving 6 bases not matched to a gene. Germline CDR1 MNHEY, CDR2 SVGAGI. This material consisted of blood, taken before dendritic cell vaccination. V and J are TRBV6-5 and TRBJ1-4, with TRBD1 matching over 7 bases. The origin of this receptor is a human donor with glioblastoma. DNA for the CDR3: TGTGCCAGCGGGGAACAGGGGTCAACTAATGAAAAACTGTTTTTT. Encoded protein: CASGEQGSTNEKLFF.